This T cell receptor beta chain emerged from a study of cytomegalovirus exposure and HLA in healthy donors. Study details: Among the 398 genotyped donors, 70% to 90% were placed in the Caucasian-associated ancestry cluster. The study's findings and limits: About 180 TCR beta chains were listed as cytomegalovirus-associated.

Primers included in the PCR were 60 Vbeta and 13 Jbeta primers. Data came from immunoSEQ multiplex PCR; TCRdb stores just in-frame clones and leaves some out. The sample lists under 200,000 clones; approximately 67% were seen once. As regards this clone: Antigen specificity is unknown.

Germline CDR1 MNHEY, CDR2 SMNVEV (reference sequence). V was clipped by 8 bases and J by 4 bases; unmatched bases: 4. The CDR3 runs 12 residues. The sequenced sample consisted of PBMCs. The chain carries TRBV27 and TRBJ1-2; 7 bases fit TRBD1. The sequence was collected from a woman aged 18-35 years in good health and CMV-seropositive. CDR3 sequence (DNA): TGTGCCAGCTCCGACAGGGCCTATGGCTACACCTTC. As protein: CASSDRAYGYTF.